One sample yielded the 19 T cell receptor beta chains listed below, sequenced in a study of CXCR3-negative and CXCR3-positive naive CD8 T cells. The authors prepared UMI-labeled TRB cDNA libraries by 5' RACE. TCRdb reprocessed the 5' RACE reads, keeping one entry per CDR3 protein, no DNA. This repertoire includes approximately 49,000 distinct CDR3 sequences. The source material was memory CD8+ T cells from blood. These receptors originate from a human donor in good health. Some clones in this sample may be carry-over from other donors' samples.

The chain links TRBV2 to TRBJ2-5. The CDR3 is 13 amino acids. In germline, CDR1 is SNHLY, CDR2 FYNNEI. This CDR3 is CASSVWVQETQYF. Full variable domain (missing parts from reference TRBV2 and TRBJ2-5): EPEVTQTPSHQVTQMGQEVILRCVPISNHLYFYWYRQILGQKVEFLVSFYNNEISEKSEIFDDQFSVERPDGSNFTLKIRSTKLEDSAMYFCASSVWVQETQYFGPGTRLLVL.

Here the CDR3 reads CASQGVLSTDTQYF. This chain joins TRBV11-2 and TRBJ2-3; TCRdb indicates TRBD1, and absent DNA this call remains unverified. This CDR3 has 14 residues. The germline gives CDR1 SGHAT, CDR2 FQNNGV.

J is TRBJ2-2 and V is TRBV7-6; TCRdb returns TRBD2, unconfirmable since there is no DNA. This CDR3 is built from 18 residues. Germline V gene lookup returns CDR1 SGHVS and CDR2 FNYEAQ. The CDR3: CASSSGLAGTMNTGELFF.

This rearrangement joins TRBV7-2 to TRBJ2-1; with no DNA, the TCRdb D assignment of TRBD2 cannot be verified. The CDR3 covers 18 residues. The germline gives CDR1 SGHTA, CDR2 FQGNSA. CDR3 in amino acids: CASSSSARDGGVYNEQFF.

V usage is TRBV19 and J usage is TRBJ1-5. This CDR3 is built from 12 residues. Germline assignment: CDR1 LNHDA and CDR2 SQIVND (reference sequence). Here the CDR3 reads CASSISAQPQHF.

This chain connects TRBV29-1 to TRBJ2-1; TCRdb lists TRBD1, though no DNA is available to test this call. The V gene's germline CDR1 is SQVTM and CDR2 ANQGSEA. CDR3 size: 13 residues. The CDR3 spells CSVDWGGWSEQFF.

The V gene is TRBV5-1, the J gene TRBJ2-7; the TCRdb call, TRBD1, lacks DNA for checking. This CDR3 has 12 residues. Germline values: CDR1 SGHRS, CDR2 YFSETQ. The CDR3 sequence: CASSSSGNEQYF.

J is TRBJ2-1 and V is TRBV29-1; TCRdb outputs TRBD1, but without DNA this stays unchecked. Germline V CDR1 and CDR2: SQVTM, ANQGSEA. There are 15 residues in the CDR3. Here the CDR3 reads CSVEDGTYSYNEQFF.

Here the CDR3 reads CASSLGRGTGETQYF. This rearrangement joins TRBV28 to TRBJ2-5; TCRdb's D call, TRBD2, is unchecked because there is no DNA. The CDR3 consists of 15 residues. In germline, CDR1 is MDHEN, CDR2 SYDVKM. Full variable domain (outside the CDR3, taken from reference TRBV28 and TRBJ2-5): DVKVTQSSRYLVKRTGEKVFLECVQDMDHENMFWYRQDPGLGLRLIYFSYDVKMKEKGDIPEGYSVSREKKERFSLILESASTNQTSMYLCASSLGRGTGETQYFGPGTRLLVL.

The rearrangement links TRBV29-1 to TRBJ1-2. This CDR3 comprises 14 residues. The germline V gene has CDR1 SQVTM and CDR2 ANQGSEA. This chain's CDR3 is CSVDTPGRDYGYTF.

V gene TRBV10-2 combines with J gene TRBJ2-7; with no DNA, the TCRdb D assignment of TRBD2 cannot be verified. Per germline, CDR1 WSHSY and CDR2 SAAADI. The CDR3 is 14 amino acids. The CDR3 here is CASSESGLTYEQYF.

The CDR3: CASSLLAGYSYEQYF. The rearrangement links TRBV28 to TRBJ2-7; TCRdb's D gene call, TRBD2, goes unchecked for lack of DNA. The CDR3 contains 15 residues. Germline assignment: CDR1 MDHEN and CDR2 SYDVKM.

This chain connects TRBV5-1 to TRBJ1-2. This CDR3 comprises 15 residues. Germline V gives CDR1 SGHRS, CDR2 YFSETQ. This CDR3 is CASSDQTRANYGYTF.

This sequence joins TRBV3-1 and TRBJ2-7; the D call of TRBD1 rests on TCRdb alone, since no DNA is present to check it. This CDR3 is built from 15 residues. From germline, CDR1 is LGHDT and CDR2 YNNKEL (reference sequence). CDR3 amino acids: CASSRQGLGSYEQYF.

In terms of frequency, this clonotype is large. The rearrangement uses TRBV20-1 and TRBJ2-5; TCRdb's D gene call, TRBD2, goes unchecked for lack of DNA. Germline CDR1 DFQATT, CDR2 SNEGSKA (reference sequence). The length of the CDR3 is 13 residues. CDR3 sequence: CSARAVSVETQYF.

The CDR3: CAWSVQRTSGRAGGETQYF. The rearrangement joins TRBV30 to TRBJ2-5; with no DNA, the TCRdb D assignment of TRBD2 cannot be verified. Germline V gene lookup returns CDR1 GTSNPN and CDR2 SVGIG (reference sequence). This CDR3 contains 19 residues.

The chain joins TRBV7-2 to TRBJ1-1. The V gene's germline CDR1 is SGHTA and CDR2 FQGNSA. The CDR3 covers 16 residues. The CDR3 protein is CASSFDGEWGETEAFF.

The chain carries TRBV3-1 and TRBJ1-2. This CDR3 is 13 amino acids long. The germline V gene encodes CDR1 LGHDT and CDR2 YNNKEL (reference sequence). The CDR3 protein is CASSQGALYGYTF.

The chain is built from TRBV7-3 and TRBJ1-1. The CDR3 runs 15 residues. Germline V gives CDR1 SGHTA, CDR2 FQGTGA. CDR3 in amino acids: CASSPLTGGGTEAFF.